The clone carrying this TCR beta chain occurred a few times. PCR primers comprised 60 Vbeta and 13 Jbeta primers. Data came from immunoSEQ multiplex PCR; TCRdb stores just in-frame clones and leaves some out. In the table there are some 200,000 clones, 75% to 85% of which are singletons. This sample stems from a study of cytomegalovirus exposure and HLA in healthy donors. V lost 5 bases and J lost 5; bases outside the gene matches: 13. Germline values: CDR1 SGHNT, CDR2 YENEEA. The CDR3 loop spans 17 amino acids. Sequenced sample: PBMCs. V and J are TRBV11-3 and TRBJ2-5; 11 nucleotides align to TRBD2. The source is a boy aged 5-17 years in good health and CMV-seronegative. DNA of the CDR3: TGTGCCAGCAGCCCGGGACTAGCGGTGACATTTGATGAGACCCAGTACTTC. Its translation is CASSPGLAVTFDETQYF.